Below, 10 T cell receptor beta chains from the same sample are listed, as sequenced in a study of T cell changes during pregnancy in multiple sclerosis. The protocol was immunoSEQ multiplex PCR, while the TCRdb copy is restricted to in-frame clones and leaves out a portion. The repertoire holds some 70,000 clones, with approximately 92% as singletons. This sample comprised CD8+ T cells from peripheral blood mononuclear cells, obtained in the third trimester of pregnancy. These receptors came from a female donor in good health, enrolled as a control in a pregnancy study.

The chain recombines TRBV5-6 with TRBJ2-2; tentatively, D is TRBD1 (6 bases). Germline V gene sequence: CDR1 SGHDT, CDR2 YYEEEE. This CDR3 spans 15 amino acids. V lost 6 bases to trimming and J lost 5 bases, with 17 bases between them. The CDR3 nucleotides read TGTGCCAGCACCAATACAGGGTTGGTGACCGGGGAGCTGTTTTTT. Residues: CASTNTGLVTGELFF.

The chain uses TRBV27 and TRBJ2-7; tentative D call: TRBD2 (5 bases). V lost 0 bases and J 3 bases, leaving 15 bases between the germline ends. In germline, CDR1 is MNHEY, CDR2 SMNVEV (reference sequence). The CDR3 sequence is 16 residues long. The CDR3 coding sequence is TGTGCCAGCAGTTTATCTCCCGGGGAGCCGAACTACGAGCAGTACTTC. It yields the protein CASSLSPGEPNYEQYF.

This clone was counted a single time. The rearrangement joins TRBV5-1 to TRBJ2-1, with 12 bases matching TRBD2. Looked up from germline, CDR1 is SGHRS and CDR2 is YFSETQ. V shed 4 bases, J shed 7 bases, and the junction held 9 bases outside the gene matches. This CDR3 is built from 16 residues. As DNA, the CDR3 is TGCGCCAGCAGCAGGCCGGGACTAGCGGGTTTTAATGAGCAGTTCTTC. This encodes CASSRPGLAGFNEQFF.

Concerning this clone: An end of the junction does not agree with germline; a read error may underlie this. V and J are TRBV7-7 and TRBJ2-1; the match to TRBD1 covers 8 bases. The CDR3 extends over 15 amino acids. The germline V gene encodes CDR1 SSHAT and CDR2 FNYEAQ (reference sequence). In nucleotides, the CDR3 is TGTGCTAGCAGCCCCCAGGGGGCAAAAACGCATGAGCAGTTCTTC. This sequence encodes CASSPQGAKTHEQFF.

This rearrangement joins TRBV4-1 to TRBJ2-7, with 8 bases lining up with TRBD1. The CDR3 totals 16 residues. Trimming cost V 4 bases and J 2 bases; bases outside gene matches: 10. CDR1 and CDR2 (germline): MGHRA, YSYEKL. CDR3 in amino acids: CASSPGSGQGPYEQYF. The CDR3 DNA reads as TGCGCCAGCAGCCCCGGTTCCGGACAGGGTCCCTACGAGCAGTACTTC.

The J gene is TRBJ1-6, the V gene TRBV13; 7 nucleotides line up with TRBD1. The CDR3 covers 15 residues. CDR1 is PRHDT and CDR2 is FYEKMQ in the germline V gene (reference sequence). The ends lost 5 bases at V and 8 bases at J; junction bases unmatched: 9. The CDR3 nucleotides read TGTGCCAGCAGCGCCTGGACAGGCCCAGATTCACCCCTCCACTTT. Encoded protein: CASSAWTGPDSPLHF. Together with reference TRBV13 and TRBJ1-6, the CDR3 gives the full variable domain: AAGVIQSPRHLIKEKRETATLKCYPIPRHDTVYWYQQGPGQDPQFLISFYEKMQSDKGSIPDRFSAQQFSDYHSELNMSSLELGDSALYFCASSAWTGPDSPLHFGNGTRLTVT.

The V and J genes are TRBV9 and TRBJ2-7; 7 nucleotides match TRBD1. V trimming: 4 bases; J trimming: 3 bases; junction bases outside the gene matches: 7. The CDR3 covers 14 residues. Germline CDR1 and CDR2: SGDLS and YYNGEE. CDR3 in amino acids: CASSNRGGFYEQYF. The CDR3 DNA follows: TGTGCCAGCAGCAACCGAGGGGGCTTCTACGAGCAGTACTTC.

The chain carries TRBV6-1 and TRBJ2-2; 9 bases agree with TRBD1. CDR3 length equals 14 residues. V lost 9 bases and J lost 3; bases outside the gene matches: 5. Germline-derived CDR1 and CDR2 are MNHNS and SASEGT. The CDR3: CASKQGADTGELFF. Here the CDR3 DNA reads TGTGCCAGTAAACAGGGGGCCGACACCGGGGAGCTGTTTTTT.

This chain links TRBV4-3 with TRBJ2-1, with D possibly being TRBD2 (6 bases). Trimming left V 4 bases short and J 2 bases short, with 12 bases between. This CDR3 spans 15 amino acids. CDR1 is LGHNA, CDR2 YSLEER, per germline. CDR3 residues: CASSPRGGAYNEQFF. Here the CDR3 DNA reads TGCGCCAGCAGCCCCCGAGGCGGGGCCTACAATGAGCAGTTCTTC.

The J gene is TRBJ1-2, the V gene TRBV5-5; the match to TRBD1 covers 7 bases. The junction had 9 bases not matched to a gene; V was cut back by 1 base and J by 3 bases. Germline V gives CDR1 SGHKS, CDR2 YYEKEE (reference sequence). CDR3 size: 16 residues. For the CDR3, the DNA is TGTGCCAGCAGCTTGACACACAGGGGTGCGGACTATGGCTACACCTTC. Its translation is CASSLTHRGADYGYTF.